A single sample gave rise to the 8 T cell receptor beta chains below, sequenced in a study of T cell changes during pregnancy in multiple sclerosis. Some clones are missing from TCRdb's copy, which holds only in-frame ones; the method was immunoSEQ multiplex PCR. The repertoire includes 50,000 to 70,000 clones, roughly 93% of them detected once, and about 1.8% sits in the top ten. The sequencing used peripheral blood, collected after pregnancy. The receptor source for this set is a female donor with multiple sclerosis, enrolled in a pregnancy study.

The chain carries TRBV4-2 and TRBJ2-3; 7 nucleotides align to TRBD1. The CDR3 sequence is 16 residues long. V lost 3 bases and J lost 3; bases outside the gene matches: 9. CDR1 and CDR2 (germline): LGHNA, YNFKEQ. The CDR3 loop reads CASSQEPTGVTDTQYF. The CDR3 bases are TGTGCCAGCAGCCAGGAACCTACAGGGGTGACAGATACGCAGTATTTT.

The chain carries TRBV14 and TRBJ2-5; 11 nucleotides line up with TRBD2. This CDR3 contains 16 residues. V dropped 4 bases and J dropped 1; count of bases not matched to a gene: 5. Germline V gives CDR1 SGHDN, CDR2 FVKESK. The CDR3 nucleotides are TGTGCCAGCAGCCGCGGGACTAGCGGAGGCCAAGAGACCCAGTACTTC. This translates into CASSRGTSGGQETQYF.

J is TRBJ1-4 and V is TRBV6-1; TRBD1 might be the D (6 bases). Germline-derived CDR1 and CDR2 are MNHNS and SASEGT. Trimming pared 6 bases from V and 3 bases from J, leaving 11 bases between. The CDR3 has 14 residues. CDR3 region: CASRGTSPNEKLFF. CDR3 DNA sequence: TGTGCCAGCAGAGGGACATCCCCTAATGAAAAACTGTTTTTT.

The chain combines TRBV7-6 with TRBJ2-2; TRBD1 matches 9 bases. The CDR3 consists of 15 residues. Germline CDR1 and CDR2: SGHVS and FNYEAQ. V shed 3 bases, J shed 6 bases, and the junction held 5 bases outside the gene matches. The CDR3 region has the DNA TGTGCCAGCAGCTTGGACAGGGGATCGGCCGGGGAGCTGTTTTTT. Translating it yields CASSLDRGSAGELFF.

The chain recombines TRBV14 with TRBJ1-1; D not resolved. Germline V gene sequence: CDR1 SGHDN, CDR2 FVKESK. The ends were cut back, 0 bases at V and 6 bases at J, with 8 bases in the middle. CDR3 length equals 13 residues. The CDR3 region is CASSQEDFPEAFF. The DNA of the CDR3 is TGTGCCAGCAGCCAAGAGGACTTCCCTGAAGCTTTCTTT. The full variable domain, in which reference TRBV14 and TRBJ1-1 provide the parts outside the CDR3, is EAGVTQFPSHSVIEKGQTVTLRCDPISGHDNLYWYRRVMGKEIKFLLHFVKESKQDESGMPNNRFLAERTGGTYSTLKVQPAELEDSGVYFCASSQEDFPEAFFGQGTRLTVV.

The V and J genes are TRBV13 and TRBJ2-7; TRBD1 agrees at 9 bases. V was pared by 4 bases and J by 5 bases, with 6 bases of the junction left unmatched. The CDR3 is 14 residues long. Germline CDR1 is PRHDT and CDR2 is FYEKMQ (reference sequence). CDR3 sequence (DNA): TGTGCCAGCAGCTCACAGGGGGCAGGAGACGAGCAGTACTTC. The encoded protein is CASSSQGAGDEQYF.

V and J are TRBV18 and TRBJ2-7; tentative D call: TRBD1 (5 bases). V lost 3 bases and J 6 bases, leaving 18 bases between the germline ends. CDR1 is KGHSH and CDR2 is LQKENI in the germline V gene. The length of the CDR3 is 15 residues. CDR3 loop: CASSPQTERHLEQYF. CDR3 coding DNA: TGTGCCAGCTCACCCCAGACAGAGAGGCATCTCGAGCAGTACTTC.

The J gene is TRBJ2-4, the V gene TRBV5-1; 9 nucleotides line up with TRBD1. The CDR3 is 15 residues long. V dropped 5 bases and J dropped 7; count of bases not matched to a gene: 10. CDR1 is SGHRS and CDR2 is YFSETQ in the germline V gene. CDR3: CASSFTQGAPNIQYF. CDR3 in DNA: TGCGCCAGCAGTTTTACACAGGGGGCCCCGAACATTCAGTACTTC.